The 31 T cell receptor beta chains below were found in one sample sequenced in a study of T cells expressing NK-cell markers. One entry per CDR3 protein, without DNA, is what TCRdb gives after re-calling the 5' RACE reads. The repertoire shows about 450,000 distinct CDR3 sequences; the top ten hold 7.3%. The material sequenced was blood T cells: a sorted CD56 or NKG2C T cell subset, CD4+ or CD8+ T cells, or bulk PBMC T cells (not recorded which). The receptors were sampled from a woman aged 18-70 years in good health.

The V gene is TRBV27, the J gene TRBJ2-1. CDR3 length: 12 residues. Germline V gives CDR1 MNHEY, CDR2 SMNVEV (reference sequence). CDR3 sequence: CATKRAHNEQFF.

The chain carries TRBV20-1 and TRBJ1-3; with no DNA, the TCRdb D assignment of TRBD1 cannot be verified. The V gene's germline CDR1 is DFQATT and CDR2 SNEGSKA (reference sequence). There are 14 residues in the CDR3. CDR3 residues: CSGYEGGAGNTIYF.

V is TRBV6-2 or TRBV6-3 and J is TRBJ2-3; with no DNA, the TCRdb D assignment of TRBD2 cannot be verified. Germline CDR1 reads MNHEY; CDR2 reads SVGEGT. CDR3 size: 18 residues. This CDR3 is CASSYSNRAGRLTDTQYF.

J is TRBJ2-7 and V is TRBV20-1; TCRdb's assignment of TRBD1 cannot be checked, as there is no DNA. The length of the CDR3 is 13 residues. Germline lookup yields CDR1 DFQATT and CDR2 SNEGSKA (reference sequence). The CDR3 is CSARGGLQYEQYF.

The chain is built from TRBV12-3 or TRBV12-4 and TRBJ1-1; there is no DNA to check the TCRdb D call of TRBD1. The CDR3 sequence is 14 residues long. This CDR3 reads CASSLGSGQGEAFF.

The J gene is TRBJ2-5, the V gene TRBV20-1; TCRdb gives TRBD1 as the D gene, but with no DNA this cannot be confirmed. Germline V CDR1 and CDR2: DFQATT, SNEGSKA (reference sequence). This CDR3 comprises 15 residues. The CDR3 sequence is CSALRGRLYQETQYF.

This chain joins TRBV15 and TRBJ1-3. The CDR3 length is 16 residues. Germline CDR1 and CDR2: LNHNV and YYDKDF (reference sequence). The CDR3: CATSRGDAGSGNTIYF.

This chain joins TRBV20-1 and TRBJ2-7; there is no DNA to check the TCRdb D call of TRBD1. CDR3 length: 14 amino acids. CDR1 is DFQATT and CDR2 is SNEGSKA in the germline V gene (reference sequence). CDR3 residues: CSASYRGSSYEQYF.

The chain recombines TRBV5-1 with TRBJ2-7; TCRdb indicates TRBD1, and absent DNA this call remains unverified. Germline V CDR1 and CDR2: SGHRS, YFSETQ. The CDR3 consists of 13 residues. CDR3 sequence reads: CASSVGTEYEQYF.

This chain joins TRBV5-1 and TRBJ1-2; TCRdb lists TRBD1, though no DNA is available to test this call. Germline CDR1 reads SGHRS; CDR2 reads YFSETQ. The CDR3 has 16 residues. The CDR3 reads CASSPLGGQGGYGYTF.

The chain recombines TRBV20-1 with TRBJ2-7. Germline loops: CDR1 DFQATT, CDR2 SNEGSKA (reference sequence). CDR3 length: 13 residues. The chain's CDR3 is CSARDSVLGEQYF.

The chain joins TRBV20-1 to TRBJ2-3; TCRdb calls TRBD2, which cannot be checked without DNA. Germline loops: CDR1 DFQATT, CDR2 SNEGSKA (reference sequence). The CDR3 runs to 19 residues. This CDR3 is CSARPTGTSGRLSSFTQYF.

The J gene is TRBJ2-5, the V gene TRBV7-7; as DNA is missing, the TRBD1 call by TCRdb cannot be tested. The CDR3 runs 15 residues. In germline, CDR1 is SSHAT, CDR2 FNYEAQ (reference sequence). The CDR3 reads CASSLADRGGETQYF.

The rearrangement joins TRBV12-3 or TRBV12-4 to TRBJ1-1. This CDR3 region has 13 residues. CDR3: CASSFQSNTEAFF.

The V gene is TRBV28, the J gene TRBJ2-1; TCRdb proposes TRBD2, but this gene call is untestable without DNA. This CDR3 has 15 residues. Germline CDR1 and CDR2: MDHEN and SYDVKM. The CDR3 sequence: CASRDLAGGYNEQFF.

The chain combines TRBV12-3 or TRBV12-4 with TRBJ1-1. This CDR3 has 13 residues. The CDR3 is CASSQDGGSEAFF.

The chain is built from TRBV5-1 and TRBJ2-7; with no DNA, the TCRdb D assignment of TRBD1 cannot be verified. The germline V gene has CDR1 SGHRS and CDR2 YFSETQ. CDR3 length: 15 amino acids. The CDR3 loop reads CASSQSPGAPYEQYF.

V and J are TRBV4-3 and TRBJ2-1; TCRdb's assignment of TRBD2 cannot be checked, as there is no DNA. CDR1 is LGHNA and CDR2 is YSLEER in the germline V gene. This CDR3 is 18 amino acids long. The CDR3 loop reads CASSLQVGGLAGYNEQFF.

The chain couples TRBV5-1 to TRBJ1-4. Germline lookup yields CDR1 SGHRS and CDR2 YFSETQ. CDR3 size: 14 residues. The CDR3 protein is CASSLGQRNEKLFF.

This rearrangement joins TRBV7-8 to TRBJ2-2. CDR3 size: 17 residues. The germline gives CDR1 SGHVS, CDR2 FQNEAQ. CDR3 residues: CASSYLSGSPNTGELFF.

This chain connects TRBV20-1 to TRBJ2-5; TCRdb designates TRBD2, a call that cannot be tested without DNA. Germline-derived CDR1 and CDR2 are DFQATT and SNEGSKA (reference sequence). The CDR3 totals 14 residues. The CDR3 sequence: CSARLLAFQETQYF.

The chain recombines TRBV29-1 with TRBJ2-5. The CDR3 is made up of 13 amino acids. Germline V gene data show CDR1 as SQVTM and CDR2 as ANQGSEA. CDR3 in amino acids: CSVPHPEPETQYF.

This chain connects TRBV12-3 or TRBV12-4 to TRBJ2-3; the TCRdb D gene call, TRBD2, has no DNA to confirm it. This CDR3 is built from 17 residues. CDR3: CASSKSRTSGSWYTQYF.

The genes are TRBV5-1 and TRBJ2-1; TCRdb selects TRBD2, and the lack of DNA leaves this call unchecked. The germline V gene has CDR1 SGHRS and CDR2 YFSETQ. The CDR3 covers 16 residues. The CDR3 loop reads CASSYPTSGSQGEQFF.

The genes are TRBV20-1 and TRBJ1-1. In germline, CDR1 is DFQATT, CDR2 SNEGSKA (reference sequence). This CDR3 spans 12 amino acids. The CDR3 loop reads CSARSGNTEAFF.

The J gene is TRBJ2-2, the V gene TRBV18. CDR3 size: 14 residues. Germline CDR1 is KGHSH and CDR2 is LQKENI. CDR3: CASSPPASTGELFF.

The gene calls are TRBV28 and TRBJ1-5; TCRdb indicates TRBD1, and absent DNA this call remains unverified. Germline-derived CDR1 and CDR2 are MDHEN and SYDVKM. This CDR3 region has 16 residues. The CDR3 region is CASSLRSAFQGQPQHF. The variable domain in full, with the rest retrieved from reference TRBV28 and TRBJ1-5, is DVKVTQSSRYLVKRTGEKVFLECVQDMDHENMFWYRQDPGLGLRLIYFSYDVKMKEKGDIPEGYSVSREKKERFSLILESASTNQTSMYLCASSLRSAFQGQPQHFGDGTRLSIL.

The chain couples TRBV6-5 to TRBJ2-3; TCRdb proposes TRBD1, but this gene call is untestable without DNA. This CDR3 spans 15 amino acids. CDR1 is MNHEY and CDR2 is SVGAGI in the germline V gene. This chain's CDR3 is CASSYVQGGTDTQYF.

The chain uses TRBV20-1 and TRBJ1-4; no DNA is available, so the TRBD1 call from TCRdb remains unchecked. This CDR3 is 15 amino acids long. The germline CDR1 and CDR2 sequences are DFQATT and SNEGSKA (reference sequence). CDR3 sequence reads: CSARDFKDSNEKLFF.

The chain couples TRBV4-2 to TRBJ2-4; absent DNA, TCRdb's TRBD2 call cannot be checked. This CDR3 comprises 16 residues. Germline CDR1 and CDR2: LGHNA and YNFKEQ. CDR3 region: CASSPSAGVAENIQYF.

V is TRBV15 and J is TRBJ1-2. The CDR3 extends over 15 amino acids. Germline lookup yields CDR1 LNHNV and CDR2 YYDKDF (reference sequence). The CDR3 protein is CATSRDLRANYGYTF.